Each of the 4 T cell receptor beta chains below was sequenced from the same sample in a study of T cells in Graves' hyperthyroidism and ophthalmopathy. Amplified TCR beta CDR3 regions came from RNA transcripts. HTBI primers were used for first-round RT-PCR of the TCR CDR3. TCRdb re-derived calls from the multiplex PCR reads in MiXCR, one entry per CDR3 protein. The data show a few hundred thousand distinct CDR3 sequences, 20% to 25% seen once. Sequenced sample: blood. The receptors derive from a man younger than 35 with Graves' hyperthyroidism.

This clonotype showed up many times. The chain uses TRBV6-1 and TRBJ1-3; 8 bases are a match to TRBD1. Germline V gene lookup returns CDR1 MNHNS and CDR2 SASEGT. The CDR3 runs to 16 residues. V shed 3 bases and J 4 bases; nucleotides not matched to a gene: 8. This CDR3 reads CASSEGTGRIGNTIYF. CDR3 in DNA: TGTGCCAGCAGTGAGGGGACAGGAAGAATCGGAAACACCATATATTTT.

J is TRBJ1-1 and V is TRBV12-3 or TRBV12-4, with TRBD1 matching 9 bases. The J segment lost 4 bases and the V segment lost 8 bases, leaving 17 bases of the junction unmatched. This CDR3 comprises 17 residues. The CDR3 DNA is TGTGCCAGCGGTCAGGGGGGTTACAGGGGGCGAGGCACTGAAGCTTTCTTT. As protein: CASGQGGYRGRGTEAFF.

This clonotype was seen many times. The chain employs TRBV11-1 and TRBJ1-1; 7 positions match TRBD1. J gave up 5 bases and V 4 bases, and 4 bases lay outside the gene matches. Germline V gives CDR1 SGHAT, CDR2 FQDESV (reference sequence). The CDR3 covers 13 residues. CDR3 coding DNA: TGTGCCAGCAGCTCGGACAGGAGGACTGAAGCTTTCTTT. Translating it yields CASSSDRRTEAFF.

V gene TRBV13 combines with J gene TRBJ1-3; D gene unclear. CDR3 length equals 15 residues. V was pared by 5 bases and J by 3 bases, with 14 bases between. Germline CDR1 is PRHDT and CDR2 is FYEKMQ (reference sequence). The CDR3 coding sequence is TGTGCCAGCAGCCTGGGAGGCAGCTATGGAAACACCATATATTTT. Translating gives CASSLGGSYGNTIYF.